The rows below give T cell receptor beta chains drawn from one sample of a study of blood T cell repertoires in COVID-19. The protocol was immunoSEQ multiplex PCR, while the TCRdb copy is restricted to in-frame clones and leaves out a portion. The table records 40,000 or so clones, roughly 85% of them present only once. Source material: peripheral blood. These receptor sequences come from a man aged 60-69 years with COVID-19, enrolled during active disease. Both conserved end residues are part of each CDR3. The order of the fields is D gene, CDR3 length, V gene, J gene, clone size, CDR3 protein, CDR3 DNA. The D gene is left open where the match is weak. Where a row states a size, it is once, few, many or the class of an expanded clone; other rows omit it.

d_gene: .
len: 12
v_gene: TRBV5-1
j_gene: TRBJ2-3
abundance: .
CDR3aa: CASSRYTDTQYF
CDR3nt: TGCGCCAGCAGTCGTTACACAGATACGCAGTATTTT

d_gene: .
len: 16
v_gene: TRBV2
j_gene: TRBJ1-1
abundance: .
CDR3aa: CASSEFRSRGDTEAFF
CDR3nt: TGTGCCAGCAGTGAATTCAGGAGCAGGGGTGACACTGAAGCTTTCTTT

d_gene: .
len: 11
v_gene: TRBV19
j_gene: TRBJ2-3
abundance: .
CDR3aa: CASIGGHTQYF
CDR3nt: TGTGCCAGTATTGGAGGTCATACGCAGTATTTT

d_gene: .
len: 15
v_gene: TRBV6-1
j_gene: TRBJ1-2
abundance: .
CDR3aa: CASSEKGHSYYGYTF
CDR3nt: TGTGCCAGCAGTGAAAAGGGACACTCCTACTATGGCTACACCTTC

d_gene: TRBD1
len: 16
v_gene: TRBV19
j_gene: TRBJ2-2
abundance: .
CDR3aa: CASSIDRGHGTGELFF
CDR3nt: TGTGCCAGTAGTATCGACAGGGGGCATGGCACCGGGGAGCTGTTTTTT

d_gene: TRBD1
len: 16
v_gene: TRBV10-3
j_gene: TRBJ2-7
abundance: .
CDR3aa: CAISELDRTGSYEQYF
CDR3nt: TGTGCCATCAGTGAGTTGGACAGGACTGGATCCTACGAGCAGTACTTC

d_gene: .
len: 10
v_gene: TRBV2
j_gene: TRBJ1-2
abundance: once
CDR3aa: CASSGGIYTF
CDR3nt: TGTGCCAGCAGTGGGGGCATCTACACCTTC

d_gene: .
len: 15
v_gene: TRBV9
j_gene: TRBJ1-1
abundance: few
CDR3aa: CASSAQGSLNTEAFF
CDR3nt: TGTGCCAGCAGCGCCCAGGGGTCCCTGAACACTGAAGCTTTCTTT

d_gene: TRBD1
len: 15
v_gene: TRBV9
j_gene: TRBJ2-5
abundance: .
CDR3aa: CASSLRDRHQETQYF
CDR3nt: TGTGCCAGCAGCCTCCGGGACAGGCACCAAGAGACCCAGTACTTC

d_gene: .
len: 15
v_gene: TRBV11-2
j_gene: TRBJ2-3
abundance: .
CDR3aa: CASSPFPSGTDTQYF
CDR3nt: TGTGCCAGCAGCCCGTTCCCCAGCGGAACAGATACGCAGTATTTT

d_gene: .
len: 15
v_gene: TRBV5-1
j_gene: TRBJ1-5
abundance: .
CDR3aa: CASSSDGQPNQPQHF
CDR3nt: TGCGCCAGCAGCTCAGACGGACAGCCCAATCAGCCCCAGCATTTT

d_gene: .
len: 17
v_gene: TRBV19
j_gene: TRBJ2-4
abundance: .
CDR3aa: CASPQRGKPAAKNIQYF
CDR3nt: TGTGCCAGTCCCCAAAGGGGAAAACCGGCAGCCAAAAACATTCAGTACTTC

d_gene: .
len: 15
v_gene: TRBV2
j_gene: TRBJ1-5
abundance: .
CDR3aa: CASRPPGSHNQPQHF
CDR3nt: TGTGCCAGCAGGCCCCCGGGGTCGCACAATCAGCCCCAGCATTTT

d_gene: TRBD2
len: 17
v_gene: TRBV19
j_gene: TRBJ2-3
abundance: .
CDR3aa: CASSIDPGLAGTDTQYF
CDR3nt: TGTGCCAGTAGTATAGACCCGGGACTAGCGGGAACAGATACGCAGTATTTT

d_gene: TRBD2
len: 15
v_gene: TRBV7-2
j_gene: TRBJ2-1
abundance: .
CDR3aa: CASSPRGVVGNEQFF
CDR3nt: TGTGCCAGCAGCCCGCGGGGGGTGGTAGGCAATGAGCAGTTCTTC

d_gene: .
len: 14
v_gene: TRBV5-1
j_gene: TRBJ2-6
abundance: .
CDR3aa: CASGLVSGANVLTF
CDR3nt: TGCGCCAGCGGCCTTGTCTCTGGGGCCAACGTCCTGACTTTC

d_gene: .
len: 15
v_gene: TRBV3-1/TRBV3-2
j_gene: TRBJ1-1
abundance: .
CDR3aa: CASSQALTGKAEAFF
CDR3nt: TGTGCCAGCAGCCAAGCATTAACAGGGAAGGCTGAAGCTTTCTTT

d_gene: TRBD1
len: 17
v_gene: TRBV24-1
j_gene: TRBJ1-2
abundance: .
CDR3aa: CATSAPLQGDTTYGYTF
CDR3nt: TGTGCCACCAGTGCCCCTTTACAGGGGGACACTACCTATGGCTACACCTTC

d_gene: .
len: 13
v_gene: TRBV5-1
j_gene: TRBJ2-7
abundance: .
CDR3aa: CASTPSGRYEQYF
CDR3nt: TGCGCCAGCACGCCGTCAGGGCGATACGAGCAGTACTTC

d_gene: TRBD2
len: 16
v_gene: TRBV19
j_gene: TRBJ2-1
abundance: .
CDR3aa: CASSIAVLAGGTEQFF
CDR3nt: TGTGCCAGTAGTATCGCCGTACTAGCGGGGGGGACTGAGCAGTTCTTC